This record covers a single T cell receptor beta chain. These data come from a study of OX40 agonist ivuxolimab in advanced cancers. CDR3 length: 14 amino acids. Germline V CDR1 and CDR2: MNHEY, SMNVEV (reference sequence). Trimming shortened V by 0 bases and J by 4 bases, and 7 bases separated the two germline ends. Libraries were prepared by immunoSEQ multiplex PCR; TCRdb keeps only in-frame clonotypes and omits some of them. The table shows 90,000 to 120,000 clones, with around 90% occurring only once. J is TRBJ1-5 and V is TRBV27; D is ambiguous. The source material was CD4+ or CD8+ T cells sorted from blood, sampled in a trial of the OX40 agonist ivuxolimab. This clonotype originated in an adult with an advanced solid tumor such as melanoma, head and neck, liver or kidney cancer. The CDR3 DNA sequence: TGTGCCAGCAGTTTATCGGAATTAAATCAGCCCCAGCATTTT. This encodes CASSLSELNQPQHF.